These 23 T cell receptor beta chains came from one sample sequenced in a study of beta chain features in type 1 diabetes. The isolated RNA, all of it, was reverse transcribed, so expressed TCRB transcripts were what got sequenced. Sequencing was performed with immunoSEQ multiplex PCR; in TCRdb, only in-frame clones are kept and a portion is missing. The sample carries 300,000 to 350,000 clones, under 8.5% recorded once. Sequenced input: central memory CD4+ T cells from blood. The receptors originated from a woman in her late teens or twenties in good health.

The chain recombines TRBV7-6 with TRBJ2-1; no clear D gene. V lost 3 bases, J lost 9 bases, and 9 bases lay in between. The CDR3 contains 12 residues. The germline V gene has CDR1 SGHVS and CDR2 FNYEAQ. CDR3 protein: CASSLVVGEQFF. The CDR3 DNA sequence: TGTGCCAGCAGCTTGGTGGTGGGTGAGCAGTTCTTC.

This clone was detected a few times. The sample carries other DNA sequences with the same CDR3. The CDR3 DNA sequence: TGCGCCAGCAGCTTGGGGAATAAGGGGAATGAGCAGTTCTTC. It encodes CASSLGNKGNEQFF. This chain uses TRBV5-1 with TRBJ2-1, with D perhaps TRBD1 (5 bases). This CDR3 is 14 amino acids long. Trimming shortened V by 0 bases and J by 7 bases, and 11 bases separated the two germline ends. From germline, CDR1 is SGHRS and CDR2 YFSETQ.

The chain is built from TRBV7-3 and TRBJ2-3; 7 bases fit TRBD1. Germline-derived CDR1 and CDR2 are SGHTA and FQGTGA. Unmatched junction bases numbered 7, after V lost 5 bases and J lost 2 bases. The CDR3 loop spans 15 amino acids. For the CDR3, the DNA is TGTGCCAGCAGCCCACGACAGGGAATCACAGATACGCAGTATTTT. This gives the protein CASSPRQGITDTQYF.

A remark on this clone: This CDR3 is also generated by other DNA sequences in the sample. The chain employs TRBV7-2 and TRBJ2-1, with 9 bases that match TRBD2. V lost 4 bases and J lost 4; bases outside the gene matches: 2. Per the germline V gene, CDR1 is SGHTA and CDR2 is FQGNSA. This CDR3 spans 14 amino acids. The CDR3: CASSSGLAYNEQFF. The CDR3 DNA follows: TGTGCCAGCAGCTCGGGACTAGCTTACAATGAGCAGTTCTTC.

The J gene is TRBJ1-2, the V gene TRBV5-6, with a tentative D call TRBD1 (5 bases). V dropped 0 bases and J dropped 4 bases, with 16 bases sitting between them. The germline gives CDR1 SGHDT, CDR2 YYEEEE. The CDR3 is 16 amino acids. The CDR3 DNA follows: TGTGCCAGCAGCTTGGGTTCCGGGACTCGGGGCTATGGCTACACCTTC. This translates into CASSLGSGTRGYGYTF.

V is TRBV5-1 and J is TRBJ2-5, with 9 positions matching TRBD1. The CDR3 has 15 amino acids. J gave up 5 bases and V 0 bases, and 5 bases lay outside the gene matches. Germline-derived CDR1 and CDR2 are SGHRS and YFSETQ. In DNA, the CDR3 is TGCGCCAGCAGCTTGGGGACAGGGGTCATGGAGACCCAGTACTTC. Translating it yields CASSLGTGVMETQYF.

This clone was counted many times. This chain links TRBV5-1 with TRBJ2-5; D perhaps matches TRBD1 (6 bases). The CDR3 spans 14 residues. Deletions cut 4 bases from V and 0 bases from J, with 10 bases between. Germline loops: CDR1 SGHRS, CDR2 YFSETQ. CDR3: CASSGGQHQETQYF. DNA of the CDR3: TGCGCCAGCAGCGGAGGACAGCACCAAGAGACCCAGTACTTC.

This clone turned up a few times. The V and J genes are TRBV19 and TRBJ2-1; 8 bases line up with TRBD1. Trimming cost V 9 bases and J 6 bases; bases outside gene matches: 10. From germline, CDR1 is LNHDA and CDR2 SQIVND (reference sequence). The CDR3 has 14 amino acids. CDR3 coding DNA: TGTGCCAGCGCCGGGACAGGAGGGGTCAATGAGCAGTTCTTC. It specifies CASAGTGGVNEQFF. Drawing the rest from reference TRBV19 and TRBJ2-1, the complete variable domain is DGGITQSPKYLFRKEGQNVTLSCEQNLNHDAMYWYRQDPGQGLRLIYYSQIVNDFQKGDIAEGYSVSREKKESFPLTVTSAQKNPTAFYLCASAGTGGVNEQFFGPGTRLTVL.

The gene calls are TRBV6-5 and TRBJ1-5, with 7 bases lining up with TRBD1. In germline, CDR1 is MNHEY, CDR2 SVGAGI. This CDR3 region has 13 residues. V gave up 6 bases and J gave up 5 bases; unmatched junction bases: 4. In nucleotides, the CDR3 is TGTGCCAGCAGCAGACAGGGAGATCAGCCCCAGCATTTT. Protein sequence: CASSRQGDQPQHF.

This clone was seen ten or more times. The chain combines TRBV10-3 with TRBJ2-1; TRBD2 is a possible D gene (5 bases). CDR3 length: 15 amino acids. Per the germline V gene, CDR1 is ENHRY and CDR2 is SYGVKD. Trimming removed 3 bases from V and 2 bases from J, with 11 bases in between. The CDR3 DNA reads as TGTGCCATCAGTGAATTCTTCGGGACCTACAATGAGCAGTTCTTC. It translates to CAISEFFGTYNEQFF.

In its sample, this clone was seen many times. The rearrangement joins TRBV7-3 to TRBJ2-3, with no clear D. Germline lookup yields CDR1 SGHTA and CDR2 FQGTGA. The CDR3 sequence is 12 residues long. The V and J ends lost 0 bases and 4 bases respectively, with 2 bases between them. Here the CDR3 reads CASSLTADTQYF. Written as DNA, the CDR3 is TGTGCCAGCAGCTTAACGGCAGATACGCAGTATTTT.

The chain employs TRBV10-3 and TRBJ2-7; no firm D call. Trimming removed 0 bases from V and 0 bases from J, with 6 bases in between. CDR3 length: 14 residues. The germline V gene has CDR1 ENHRY and CDR2 SYGVKD. CDR3 DNA sequence: TGTGCCATCAGTGAGTCGTATAGCTCCTACGAGCAGTACTTC. Translation: CAISESYSSYEQYF.

This clone was seen a handful of times. The rearrangement uses TRBV5-1 and TRBJ2-1; tentative D call: TRBD2 (6 bases). The CDR3 has 16 residues. The germline CDR1 and CDR2 sequences are SGHRS and YFSETQ. V gave up 0 bases and J gave up 7 bases, with 17 bases separating them. CDR3 region: CASSLGGTSRWNEQFF. CDR3 nucleotide sequence: TGCGCCAGCAGCTTGGGCGGGACCTCCCGATGGAATGAGCAGTTCTTC.

This clone has just a few counts. The CDR3 loop is CASSFGTQGSHEQFF. CDR3 sequence (DNA): TGCGCCAGCAGCTTCGGGACCCAAGGGTCACATGAGCAGTTCTTC. The rearrangement links TRBV5-1 to TRBJ2-1; possibly TRBD1 or TRBD2 for D (5 bases each). Germline-derived CDR1 and CDR2 are SGHRS and YFSETQ. This CDR3 contains 15 residues. The V end lost 2 bases, the J end lost 8 bases, and 17 bases lay between the germline ends. Supplemented by reference TRBV5-1 and TRBJ2-1, the full variable domain reads KAGVTQTPRYLIKTRGQQVTLSCSPISGHRSVSWYQQTPGQGLQFLFEYFSETQRNKGNFPGRFSGRQFSNSRSEMNVSTLELGDSALYLCASSFGTQGSHEQFFGPGTRLTVL.

J is TRBJ1-5 and V is TRBV28, with TRBD1 as a possible D gene (5 bases). V was cut by 0 bases and J by 2 bases, with 11 bases left in between. The CDR3 runs to 16 residues. Germline V gene lookup returns CDR1 MDHEN and CDR2 SYDVKM. The CDR3 DNA sequence: TGTGCCAGCAGTTTATGGGGGCAGGGCGGCAATCAGCCCCAGCATTTT. Translated: CASSLWGQGGNQPQHF.

This clone was recorded many times. This CDR3 reads CASSFNPGQGQPQHF. The CDR3 DNA reads TGTGCCAGCAGTTTTAACCCGGGACAGGGACAGCCCCAGCATTTT. This chain connects TRBV28 to TRBJ1-5; 9 bases map to TRBD1. The CDR3 contains 15 residues. Germline V gives CDR1 MDHEN, CDR2 SYDVKM. The J segment lost 7 bases and the V segment lost 3 bases, leaving 7 bases of the junction unmatched.

The chain has TRBV27 and TRBJ2-7; TRBD1 matches at 8 bases. Per germline, CDR1 MNHEY and CDR2 SMNVEV (reference sequence). The CDR3 runs to 14 residues. J was trimmed by 5 bases and V by 3 bases; bases with no gene match: 6. The CDR3 nucleotides are TGTGCCAGCAGTTTCAGCCGGGACAGGAACGAGCAGTACTTC. Its translation: CASSFSRDRNEQYF.

This clone was seen more than once but under ten times. The chain links TRBV7-3 to TRBJ1-2; 7 nucleotides agree with TRBD1. The CDR3 is made up of 16 amino acids. Germline V gives CDR1 SGHTA, CDR2 FQGTGA. After removal of 5 bases from V and 4 bases from J, the junction contained 13 bases not matched to a gene. The CDR3 bases are TGTGCCAGCAGCCCAAACCCGGACAGGAACTTCTATGGCTACACCTTC. Translating it yields CASSPNPDRNFYGYTF. Variable domain in full (rest from reference TRBV7-3 and TRBJ1-2): GAGVSQTPSNKVTEKGKYVELRCDPISGHTALYWYRQSLGQGPEFLIYFQGTGAADDSGLPNDRFFAVRPEGSVSTLKIQRTERGDSAVYLCASSPNPDRNFYGYTFGSGTRLTVV.

This clone has just a few counts. The chain has TRBV11-2 and TRBJ1-4; D remains ambiguous. Trimming removed 5 bases at V and 3 bases at J, with 7 bases between. Germline V lookup: CDR1 SGHAT, CDR2 FQNNGV. The CDR3 totals 13 residues. The CDR3 loop is CASSRAANEKLFF. In DNA form, the CDR3 reads TGTGCCAGCAGCAGGGCAGCTAATGAAAAACTGTTTTTT.

The chain links TRBV2 to TRBJ2-6, with D maybe TRBD1 (5 bases). Germline CDR1 is SNHLY and CDR2 is FYNNEI. The CDR3 contains 13 residues. Trimming took off 8 bases at V and 0 bases at J, with 5 bases between the two ends. The CDR3 coding sequence is TGTGCCAGCCAGGGCTCTGGGGCCAACGTCCTGACTTTC. It yields the protein CASQGSGANVLTF.

The chain combines TRBV28 with TRBJ2-3, with TRBD2 matching 11 bases. CDR1 is MDHEN, CDR2 SYDVKM, per germline. The trim removed 5 bases at V and 0 bases at J, leaving 13 bases unmatched. The CDR3 is 19 residues long. As DNA, the CDR3 is TGTGCCAGCAGTCCGCATAGCGGGAGGGCCGGGTCGAGCACAGATACGCAGTATTTT. As protein: CASSPHSGRAGSSTDTQYF.

The table lists this clone with a few counts. The V gene is TRBV29-1, the J gene TRBJ2-3, with TRBD2 identical over 11 bases. With 4 bases clipped from V and 3 bases from J, the junction kept 6 bases outside the gene matches. CDR3 length equals 15 residues. Germline lookup yields CDR1 SQVTM and CDR2 ANQGSEA. CDR3 sequence (DNA): TGCAGCGTTGGGTCGGTAGCGGGAGGGACAGATACGCAGTATTTT. Translation: CSVGSVAGGTDTQYF.

The chain carries TRBV9 and TRBJ2-7; perhaps TRBD2 as D (6 bases). V gave up 5 bases and J gave up 2 bases, with 11 bases separating them. The V gene's germline CDR1 is SGDLS and CDR2 YYNGEE. This CDR3 contains 13 residues. CDR3 DNA: TGTGCCAGCAGTTTGGAGGGCCCCTACGAGCAGTACTTC. Amino acid sequence: CASSLEGPYEQYF.